Listed below are T cell receptor beta chains from one sample, sequenced in a study of OX40 agonist ivuxolimab in advanced cancers. Data came from immunoSEQ multiplex PCR; TCRdb stores just in-frame clones and leaves some out. Of about 57,000 clones in the sample, 87% were seen once. The source was CD4+ or CD8+ T cells sorted from blood, collected in a trial of the OX40 agonist ivuxolimab. The receptors were gathered from an adult with an advanced solid tumor such as melanoma, head and neck, liver or kidney cancer. Both conserved end residues are part of each CDR3. A D gene is named only where the DNA matches it firmly. Size is omitted from some rows. Given values are once, few, many or a class for expanded clones.

cdr3_nt cdr3_aa v_call d_call j_call clone_size
TGTGCCAGCAGCTTCACCAACTATGGCTACACCTTC CASSFTNYGYTF TRBV7-9 NA TRBJ1-2 NA
TGCGCCAGCGTTTCGGACAGGGAAGAGGCTTTCTTT CASVSDREEAFF TRBV10-1 TRBD1 TRBJ1-1 few
TGTGCCAGCAGCCCCCGAACCGGAGCTAACTATGGCTACACCTTC CASSPRTGANYGYTF TRBV7-2 NA TRBJ1-2 NA
TGTGCCAGCCTGGCAGGGGTCACCGGGGAGCTGTTTTTT CASLAGVTGELFF TRBV11-2 NA TRBJ2-2 once
TGTGCCAGCAGCTGGTTGGGGACAGGGCTTCAGCCCCAGCATTTT CASSWLGTGLQPQHF TRBV7-2 TRBD1 TRBJ1-5 NA
TGTGCCAGCAGCTTGGCCCAGGGGGCCAACGTCCTGACTTTC CASSLAQGANVLTF TRBV5-5 NA TRBJ2-6 NA
TGCGCCAGCAGCTCACAGGGCTCCTACGAGCAGTACTTC CASSSQGSYEQYF TRBV5-1 NA TRBJ2-7 NA
TGTGCCAGCTTTGCAGGGACCGGGCCCCAGCATTTT CASFAGTGPQHF TRBV2 NA TRBJ1-5 NA
TGCGCCAGCAGCTTAATAGGGAATAGCAATCAGCCCCAGCATTTT CASSLIGNSNQPQHF TRBV5-1 NA TRBJ1-5 NA
TGTGCCAGCAGGGACCGACCCGACACTGAAGCTTTCTTT CASRDRPDTEAFF TRBV2 NA TRBJ1-1 NA
TGTGCCAGCTCACCTGTTAGCGGTCATTCCAATGAGCAGTTCTTC CASSPVSGHSNEQFF TRBV18 NA TRBJ2-1 NA
TGTGCCAGCAGCTTACGACAGGGAGCCTCCTACAATGAGCAGTTCTTC CASSLRQGASYNEQFF TRBV9 TRBD1 TRBJ2-1 NA
TGTGCCAGCAGCCAAGGCAGGGGTAATCAGCCCCAGCATTTT CASSQGRGNQPQHF TRBV9 NA TRBJ1-5 NA
TGTGCCAGCAGCGGGTCCTACAATGAGCAGTTCTTC CASSGSYNEQFF TRBV7-6 NA TRBJ2-1 NA
TGTGCCAGCACACTACAGGGGTCTGGCACAGATACGCAGTATTTT CASTLQGSGTDTQYF TRBV6-6 TRBD1 TRBJ2-3 NA
TGTGCCAGCAGTTTATCGACTGTGTCCTCCTCACTCTCTGGGGCCAACGTCCTGACTTTC CASSLSTVSSSLSGANVLTF TRBV27 NA TRBJ2-6 NA
TGTGCCAGCTCACGCCCCGGGACCGTTAGTAGCAATGAGCAGTTCTTC CASSRPGTVSSNEQFF TRBV18 NA TRBJ2-1 NA
TGTGCCAGCAGTTCCCAGGGGGTTAGGTATGGCTACACCTTC CASSSQGVRYGYTF TRBV5-4 TRBD1 TRBJ1-2 once
TGTGCCATCAGGGACACAACTAATGAAAAACTGTTTTTT CAIRDTTNEKLFF TRBV10-3 NA TRBJ1-4 NA
TGTGCCAGCAGCTCGAAACGGGGCATTGGAACAAACACTGAAGCTTTCTTT CASSSKRGIGTNTEAFF TRBV7-9 NA TRBJ1-1 NA
TGCGCCAGCAGCTTGGGGACTAGCGGTGCCCGTGGCGAGCAGTACTTC CASSLGTSGARGEQYF TRBV5-1 TRBD2 TRBJ2-7 NA
TGTGCCAGCAGCCGGGGGACTAGCGGGAGCACAGATACGCAGTATTTT CASSRGTSGSTDTQYF TRBV11-2 TRBD2 TRBJ2-3 once
TGTGCCAGCAGCCCCCGTGTGGGGGATTACTCTGGAAACACCATATATTTT CASSPRVGDYSGNTIYF TRBV9 NA TRBJ1-3 NA
TGTGCCAGTAGTATAGATTCCAGGGTCGGAGAGCAGTTCTTC CASSIDSRVGEQFF TRBV19 NA TRBJ2-1 once
TGCGCCAGCAGCTTGGGTTCGGGAGGCTCCACTTACGCCACAGATACGCAGTATTTT CASSLGSGGSTYATDTQYF TRBV5-1 TRBD2 TRBJ2-3 NA
TGCGCCAGCAGCCCCGGTTGGCAGAGGGACTATGGCTACACCTTC CASSPGWQRDYGYTF TRBV5-1 NA TRBJ1-2 NA
TGTGCCAGCAGCGTAACTAGCGGCTACTCCTACAATGAGCAGTTCTTC CASSVTSGYSYNEQFF TRBV9 TRBD2 TRBJ2-1 once
TGCGCCAGCAGCTTGGCTCTGGGCCCTGAGCAGCCCCAGCATTTT CASSLALGPEQPQHF TRBV5-1 NA TRBJ1-5 once
TGTGCCAGCAGCCCCGTTAACCCGGGACAGGGCCTAACAACTAATGAAAAACTGTTTTTT CASSPVNPGQGLTTNEKLFF TRBV9 TRBD1 TRBJ1-4 NA
TGCGCCAGCAGCCCCCAAAGACAGAACCCCTGGGGAAATGAAAAACTGTTTTTT CASSPQRQNPWGNEKLFF TRBV4-3 NA TRBJ1-4 NA
TGTGCCAGTAGTCAGGGGTCTCAGCCCCAGCATTTT CASSQGSQPQHF TRBV19 NA TRBJ1-5 once
TGTGCCAGCAGCCGGGACAGCCCCTTAGTGCCCCAGCATTTT CASSRDSPLVPQHF TRBV6-1 TRBD1 TRBJ1-5 NA
TGCGCCAGCGCGGGACTAGCCTACAATGAGCAGTTCTTC CASAGLAYNEQFF TRBV5-1 TRBD2 TRBJ2-1 NA
TGTGCCAGCAGCTTGGGAGGGAACGATAATTCACCCCTCCACTTT CASSLGGNDNSPLHF TRBV5-4 NA TRBJ1-6 NA
TGTGCCAGCAGCAAAGGCGGGACTAGCGGGGGCTACGAGCAGTACTTC CASSKGGTSGGYEQYF TRBV21-1 NA TRBJ2-7 NA
TGTGCCAGTAGCTTAGGGGTAGCATCCTCCCAAGAGACCCAGTACTTC CASSLGVASSQETQYF TRBV11-2 NA TRBJ2-5 NA
TGTGCCAGCAGTCCCGGACAGGGTTCATCCGGGGAGCTGTTTTTT CASSPGQGSSGELFF TRBV27 TRBD1 TRBJ2-2 NA
TGTGCCAGCACTCCGGCAGTGGTTTACAATGAGCAGTTCTTC CASTPAVVYNEQFF TRBV28 NA TRBJ2-1 NA
TGTGCCAGCAGGACTCTGGGGGAGCTGTTTTTT CASRTLGELFF TRBV28 NA TRBJ2-2 NA
TGCGCCAGCTGCCAACTAACGGGAGTAGGGAATGAGCAGTTCTTC CASCQLTGVGNEQFF TRBV5-1 NA TRBJ2-1 NA
TGTGCCATCAGTGAGTCGACGGGGGGGCCAGAGACCCAGTACTTC CAISESTGGPETQYF TRBV10-3 TRBD2 TRBJ2-5 once
TGTGCCAGCAGCTTAGGGGGCGTTCCTGAAGCTTTCTTT CASSLGGVPEAFF TRBV11-3 NA TRBJ1-1 NA
TGTGCCAGCAGCTTAGGGCAGCTCGCAGATACGCAGTATTTT CASSLGQLADTQYF TRBV7-9 NA TRBJ2-3 NA
TGTGCCAGCAGCCCTAGGTCTCTTCTCCGAGACGGGGAGACCCAGTACTTC CASSPRSLLRDGETQYF TRBV7-4 NA TRBJ2-5 NA
TGTGCCAGCAGTGGCCCGGGACAGGGGAATCCCTACGAGCAGTACTTC CASSGPGQGNPYEQYF TRBV28 TRBD1 TRBJ2-7 NA
TGTGCCAGCAGTTACACTGGAGGACAGGGCAATGAGCAGTTCTTC CASSYTGGQGNEQFF TRBV6-6 TRBD1 TRBJ2-1 NA
TGTGCCAGCAGCTTGGGACAGGGTATAGCCGGGGAGCTGTTTTTT CASSLGQGIAGELFF TRBV5-5 TRBD1 TRBJ2-2 NA
TGTGCCAGCACCGTGACAGGGGATGGCTACACCTTC CASTVTGDGYTF TRBV6-6 TRBD1 TRBJ1-2 once
TGTGCCAGCAGACGACCGGGACAGAAGAACACTGAAGCTTTCTTT CASRRPGQKNTEAFF TRBV6-6 TRBD1 TRBJ1-1 NA
TGTGCCAGCAGCCCCGGGGAAGGCTCACCCCTCCACTTT CASSPGEGSPLHF TRBV2 NA TRBJ1-6 NA
TGTGCCAGCCGTCCGGGACAGGGCTACGAGCAGTACTTC CASRPGQGYEQYF TRBV6-5 TRBD1 TRBJ2-7 NA
TGCGCCAGCCGTCGGGCGGGCGGGGAAGAGACCCAGTACTTC CASRRAGGEETQYF TRBV5-1 NA TRBJ2-5 few
TGTGCCTGGAGCGGGGACAGATTGAACACTGAAGCTTTCTTT CAWSGDRLNTEAFF TRBV30 TRBD1 TRBJ1-1 once